This T cell receptor (beta chain) stems from a study of blood T cell repertoires in COVID-19. On the study more broadly: Samples representing acute and convalescent COVID-19 were sourced from the United States, Italy and Spain. In each case, the material was cDNA or gDNA derived from T cells, B-cell-depleted T cells, or PBMCs.

The CDR3 loop spans 13 amino acids. Trimming cost V 4 bases and J 4 bases, with 9 bases left between them. Germline loops: CDR1 KGHDR, CDR2 SFDVKD. Assay used: immunoSEQ multiplex PCR; TCRdb lists only in-frame clones, some missing. This repertoire shows about 120,000 clones, roughly 85% found once; its top ten account for about 4.5%. This clone appeared a single time. The material sequenced was peripheral blood. This sequence joins TRBV24-1 and TRBJ1-2; unclear D gene. This receptor was identified in a man between 35 and 55 years old with acute or convalescent COVID-19. The CDR3 reads CATSEPGGYGYTF. The DNA for the CDR3 is TGTGCCACCAGTGAGCCAGGAGGCTATGGCTACACCTTC.